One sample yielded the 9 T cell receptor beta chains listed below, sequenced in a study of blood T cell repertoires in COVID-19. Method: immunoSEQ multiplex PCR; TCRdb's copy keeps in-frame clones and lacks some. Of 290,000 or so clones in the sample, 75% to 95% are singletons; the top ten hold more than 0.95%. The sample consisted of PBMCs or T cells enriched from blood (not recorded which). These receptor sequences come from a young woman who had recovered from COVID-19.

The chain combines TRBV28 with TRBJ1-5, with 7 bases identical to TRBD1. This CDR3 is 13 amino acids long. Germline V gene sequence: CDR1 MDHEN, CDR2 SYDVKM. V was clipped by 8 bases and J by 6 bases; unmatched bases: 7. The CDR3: CASSDRAAQPQHF. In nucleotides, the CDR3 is TGTGCCAGCTCCGACAGGGCGGCTCAGCCCCAGCATTTT.

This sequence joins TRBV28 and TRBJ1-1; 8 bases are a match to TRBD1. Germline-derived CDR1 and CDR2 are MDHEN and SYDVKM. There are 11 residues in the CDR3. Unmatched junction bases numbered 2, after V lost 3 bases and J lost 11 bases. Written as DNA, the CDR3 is TGTGCCAGCAGTTTCCAGGGGGCGGCTTTCTTT. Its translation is CASSFQGAAFF.

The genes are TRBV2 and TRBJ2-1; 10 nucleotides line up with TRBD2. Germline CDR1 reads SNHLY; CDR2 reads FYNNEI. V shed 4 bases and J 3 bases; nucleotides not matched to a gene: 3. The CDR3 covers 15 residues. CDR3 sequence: CASSARTSGYNEQFF. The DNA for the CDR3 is TGTGCCAGCAGTGCCAGGACTAGCGGCTACAATGAGCAGTTCTTC.

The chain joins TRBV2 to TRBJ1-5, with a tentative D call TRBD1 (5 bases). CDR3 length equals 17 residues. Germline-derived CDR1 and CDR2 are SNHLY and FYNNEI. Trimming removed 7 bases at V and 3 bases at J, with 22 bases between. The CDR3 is CASTAQWGRGVNQPQHF. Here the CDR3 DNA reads TGTGCCAGCACCGCCCAATGGGGGAGGGGAGTCAATCAGCCCCAGCATTTT.

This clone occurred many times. The CDR3 spells CASSFEIEPTYEQYF. The CDR3 DNA sequence: TGTGCCAGCAGTTTTGAGATAGAACCAACCTACGAGCAGTACTTC. This chain uses TRBV6-2 or TRBV6-3 with TRBJ2-7; D is uncertain. Germline V gene lookup returns CDR1 MNHEY and CDR2 SVGEGT. The CDR3 has 15 residues. V dropped 4 bases and J dropped 2 bases, with 15 bases sitting between them.

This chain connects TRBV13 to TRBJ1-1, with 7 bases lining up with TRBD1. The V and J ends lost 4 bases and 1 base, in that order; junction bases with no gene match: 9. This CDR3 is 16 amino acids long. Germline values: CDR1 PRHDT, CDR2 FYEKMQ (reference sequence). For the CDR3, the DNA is TGTGCCAGCAGCTCACGACAGGGTAGTTGGAACACTGAAGCTTTCTTT. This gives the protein CASSSRQGSWNTEAFF.

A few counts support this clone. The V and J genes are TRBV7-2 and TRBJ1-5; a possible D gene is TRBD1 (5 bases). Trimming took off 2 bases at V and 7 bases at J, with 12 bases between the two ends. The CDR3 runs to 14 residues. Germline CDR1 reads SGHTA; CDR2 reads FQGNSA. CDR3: CASSLTGGGQPQHF. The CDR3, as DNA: TGTGCCAGCAGCTTAACTGGGGGAGGACAGCCCCAGCATTTT. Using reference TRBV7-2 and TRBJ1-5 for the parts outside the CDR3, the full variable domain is GAGVSQSPSNKVTEKGKDVELRCDPISGHTALYWYRQSLGQGLEFLIYFQGNSAPDKSGLPSDRFSAERTGGSVSTLTIQRTQQEDSAVYLCASSLTGGGQPQHFGDGTRLSIL.

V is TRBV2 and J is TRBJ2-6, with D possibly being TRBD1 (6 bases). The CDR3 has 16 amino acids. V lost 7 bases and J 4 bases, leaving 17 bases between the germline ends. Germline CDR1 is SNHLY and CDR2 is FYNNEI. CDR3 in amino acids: CASNGQLRSGANVLTF. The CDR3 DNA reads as TGTGCCAGCAACGGACAGCTAAGGTCCGGGGCCAACGTCCTGACTTTC.

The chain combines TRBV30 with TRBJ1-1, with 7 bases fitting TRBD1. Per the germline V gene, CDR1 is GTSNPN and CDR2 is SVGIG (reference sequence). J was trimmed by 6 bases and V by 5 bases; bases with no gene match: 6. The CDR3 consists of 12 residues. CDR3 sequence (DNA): TGTGCCTGGGGAGACAGGGCCTCTGAAGCTTTCTTT. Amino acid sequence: CAWGDRASEAFF.